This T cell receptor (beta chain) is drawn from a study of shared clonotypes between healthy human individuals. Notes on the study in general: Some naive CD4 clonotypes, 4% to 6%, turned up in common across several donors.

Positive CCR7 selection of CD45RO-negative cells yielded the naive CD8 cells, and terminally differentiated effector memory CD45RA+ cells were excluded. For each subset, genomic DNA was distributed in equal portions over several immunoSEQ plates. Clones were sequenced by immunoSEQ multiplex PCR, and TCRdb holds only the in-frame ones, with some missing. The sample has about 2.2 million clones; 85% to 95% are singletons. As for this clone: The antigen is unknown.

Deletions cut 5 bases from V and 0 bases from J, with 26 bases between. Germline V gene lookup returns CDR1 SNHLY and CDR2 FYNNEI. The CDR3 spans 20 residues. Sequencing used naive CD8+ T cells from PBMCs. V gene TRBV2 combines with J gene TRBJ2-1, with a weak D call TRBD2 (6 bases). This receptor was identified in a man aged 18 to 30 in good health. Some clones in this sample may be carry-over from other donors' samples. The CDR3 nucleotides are TGTGCCAGCAGTCTAGGAGTGGGAGGAATTACTGGGTACTCCTACAATGAGCAGTTCTTC. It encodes CASSLGVGGITGYSYNEQFF.